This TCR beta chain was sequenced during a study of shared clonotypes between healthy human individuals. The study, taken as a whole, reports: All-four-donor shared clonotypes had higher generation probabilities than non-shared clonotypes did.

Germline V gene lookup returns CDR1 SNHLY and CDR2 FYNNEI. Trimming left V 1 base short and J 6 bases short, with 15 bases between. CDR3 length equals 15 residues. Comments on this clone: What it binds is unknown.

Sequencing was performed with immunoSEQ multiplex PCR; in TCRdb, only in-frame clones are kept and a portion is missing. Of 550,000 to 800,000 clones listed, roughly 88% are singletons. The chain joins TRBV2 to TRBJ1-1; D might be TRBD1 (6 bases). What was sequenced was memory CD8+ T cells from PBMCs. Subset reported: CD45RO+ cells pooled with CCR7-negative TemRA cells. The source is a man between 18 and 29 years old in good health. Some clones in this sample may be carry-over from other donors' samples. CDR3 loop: CASSEGSQGMAEAFF. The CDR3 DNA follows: TGTGCCAGCAGTGAAGGCTCACAGGGAATGGCTGAAGCTTTCTTT.